The rows below give T cell receptor beta chains drawn from one sample of a study of cytomegalovirus exposure and HLA in healthy donors. The table came from immunoSEQ multiplex PCR; TCRdb's copy has only in-frame clones and leaves some out. The sample has 150,000 or so clones. The sample was PBMCs. The receptors were sampled from a woman aged 55-75 years in good health and CMV-seronegative. Both conserved end residues are part of each CDR3. D genes are given only for firm matches.

D gene: -
CDR3 length: 12
J gene: TRBJ2-1
V gene: TRBV6-5
CDR3 DNA: TGTGCCAGCAGCCCTAGTCAAATCGAGCAGTTCTTC
CDR3 protein: CASSPSQIEQFF

D gene: TRBD2
CDR3 length: 15
J gene: TRBJ2-1
V gene: TRBV27
CDR3 DNA: TGTGCCAGCATTCCAGCGGGGGCACCCTACAATGAGCAGTTCTTC
CDR3 protein: CASIPAGAPYNEQFF

D gene: -
CDR3 length: 13
J gene: TRBJ1-2
V gene: TRBV7-2
CDR3 DNA: TGTGCCAGCAGCTCCAGGGTTTCCTATGGCTACACCTTC
CDR3 protein: CASSSRVSYGYTF

D gene: TRBD1
CDR3 length: 16
J gene: TRBJ2-2
V gene: TRBV19
CDR3 DNA: TGTGCCAGTACATTGGGACAGGGGGCTGGTACCGGGGAGCTGTTTTTT
CDR3 protein: CASTLGQGAGTGELFF

D gene: TRBD2
CDR3 length: 16
J gene: TRBJ2-2
V gene: TRBV9
CDR3 DNA: TGTGCCAGCAGCTCCTTAGCGGGGGGATGGACCGGGGAGCTGTTTTTT
CDR3 protein: CASSSLAGGWTGELFF

D gene: TRBD1
CDR3 length: 14
J gene: TRBJ2-7
V gene: TRBV27
CDR3 DNA: TGTGCCAGCAGTTTTTGGGACAGGGGGGACGAGCAGTACTTC
CDR3 protein: CASSFWDRGDEQYF

D gene: -
CDR3 length: 12
J gene: TRBJ1-1
V gene: TRBV29-1
CDR3 DNA: TGCAGCGTTGACGAGGGTTACACTGAAGCTTTCTTT
CDR3 protein: CSVDEGYTEAFF

D gene: -
CDR3 length: 17
J gene: TRBJ1-2
V gene: TRBV15
CDR3 DNA: TGTGCCACCAGCAGAGGTAACCCAACAGGTTTTGACTATGGCTACACCTTC
CDR3 protein: CATSRGNPTGFDYGYTF

D gene: -
CDR3 length: 13
J gene: TRBJ1-5
V gene: TRBV28
CDR3 DNA: TGTGCCAGCAGTGGCGGAACCAATCAGCCCCAGCATTTT
CDR3 protein: CASSGGTNQPQHF

D gene: -
CDR3 length: 14
J gene: TRBJ2-1
V gene: TRBV5-1
CDR3 DNA: TGCGCCAGCCGGAACAGGGACTCCTACAATGAGCAGTTCTTC
CDR3 protein: CASRNRDSYNEQFF

D gene: TRBD2
CDR3 length: 15
J gene: TRBJ2-3
V gene: TRBV5-1
CDR3 DNA: TGCGCCAGCAGCTTGCCTAGCGGGAGCTCAGATACGCAGTATTTT
CDR3 protein: CASSLPSGSSDTQYF

D gene: TRBD1
CDR3 length: 14
J gene: TRBJ1-1
V gene: TRBV4-1
CDR3 DNA: TGCGCCAGCCGGGTTGGACAGGGTATCACTGAAGCTTTCTTT
CDR3 protein: CASRVGQGITEAFF

D gene: -
CDR3 length: 12
J gene: TRBJ1-2
V gene: TRBV5-1
CDR3 DNA: TGCGCCAGCAGCCCGTCCGGTTATGGCTACACCTTC
CDR3 protein: CASSPSGYGYTF

D gene: TRBD2
CDR3 length: 15
J gene: TRBJ2-3
V gene: TRBV29-1
CDR3 DNA: TGCAGCGTTGAAGGGGAGCGGGGGAGCACAGATACGCAGTATTTT
CDR3 protein: CSVEGERGSTDTQYF

D gene: TRBD1
CDR3 length: 15
J gene: TRBJ1-6
V gene: TRBV5-4
CDR3 DNA: TGTGCCAGCAGCAGCGACAGGGTGGGGAATTCACCCCTCCACTTT
CDR3 protein: CASSSDRVGNSPLHF

D gene: -
CDR3 length: 15
J gene: TRBJ1-1
V gene: TRBV5-1
CDR3 DNA: TGCGCCAGCAGCGGAGGCGGGGGAAAGTACACTGAAGCTTTCTTT
CDR3 protein: CASSGGGGKYTEAFF

D gene: TRBD1
CDR3 length: 15
J gene: TRBJ2-1
V gene: TRBV6-4
CDR3 DNA: TGTGCCAGCAGTGTAATCAGGGGGCGCTACAATGAGCAGTTCTTC
CDR3 protein: CASSVIRGRYNEQFF

D gene: -
CDR3 length: 13
J gene: TRBJ1-1
V gene: TRBV2
CDR3 DNA: TGTGCCAGCAGCCAAGGAGTGAACACTGAAGCTTTCTTT
CDR3 protein: CASSQGVNTEAFF

D gene: TRBD1
CDR3 length: 14
J gene: TRBJ1-1
V gene: TRBV5-1
CDR3 DNA: TGCGCCAGCAGCCCGCGGACAGGGGGCACTGAAGCTTTCTTT
CDR3 protein: CASSPRTGGTEAFF

D gene: -
CDR3 length: 13
J gene: TRBJ1-6
V gene: TRBV30
CDR3 DNA: TGTGCCTGGAGTTTACAGGAGAATTCACCCCTCCACTTT
CDR3 protein: CAWSLQENSPLHF

D gene: -
CDR3 length: 15
J gene: TRBJ1-5
V gene: TRBV10-3
CDR3 DNA: TGTGCCATCAGTTGGGACTCGGGAGGCAATCAGCCCCAGCATTTT
CDR3 protein: CAISWDSGGNQPQHF

D gene: TRBD1
CDR3 length: 15
J gene: TRBJ1-1
V gene: TRBV11-2
CDR3 DNA: TGTGCCAGCAGCTTAGTTGGGACAGGGGGCATTGAAGCTTTCTTT
CDR3 protein: CASSLVGTGGIEAFF

D gene: -
CDR3 length: 13
J gene: TRBJ1-2
V gene: TRBV11-2
CDR3 DNA: TGTGCCAGCAGCACAGGGACCGAATATGGCTACACCTTC
CDR3 protein: CASSTGTEYGYTF

D gene: -
CDR3 length: 14
J gene: TRBJ1-2
V gene: TRBV5-1
CDR3 DNA: TGCGCCAGCAGCATAGGGGAGGGAGCCTATGGCTACACCTTC
CDR3 protein: CASSIGEGAYGYTF

D gene: -
CDR3 length: 11
J gene: TRBJ2-5
V gene: TRBV6-5
CDR3 DNA: TGTGCCAGCAGGAGCGGAGAGACCCAGTACTTC
CDR3 protein: CASRSGETQYF

D gene: -
CDR3 length: 17
J gene: TRBJ1-6
V gene: TRBV4-1
CDR3 DNA: TGCGCCAGCAGCCAAAGACAGGCTGCCTCCTATAATTCACCCCTCCACTTT
CDR3 protein: CASSQRQAASYNSPLHF

D gene: TRBD1
CDR3 length: 17
J gene: TRBJ1-2
V gene: TRBV4-3
CDR3 DNA: TGCGCCAGCAGCCTCCAAGTACCAAGACAGGGGGGAGGTGGCTACACCTTC
CDR3 protein: CASSLQVPRQGGGGYTF

D gene: -
CDR3 length: 13
J gene: TRBJ2-3
V gene: TRBV11-2
CDR3 DNA: TGTGCCAGCAGCTTAGGCGGTATGGATACGCAGTATTTT
CDR3 protein: CASSLGGMDTQYF